Below are 23 T cell receptor beta chains sequenced from a single sample in a study of cytomegalovirus exposure and HLA in healthy donors. The PCR used 60 Vbeta and 13 Jbeta primers. Clones were sequenced by immunoSEQ multiplex PCR, and TCRdb holds only the in-frame ones, with some missing. The sample holds under 250,000 clones, over 60% seen once. Sequencing was performed on PBMCs. Source of these receptors: a young man in good health and CMV-seronegative.

The chain has TRBV5-1 and TRBJ2-3; a possible D gene is TRBD1 (5 bases). The germline V gene has CDR1 SGHRS and CDR2 YFSETQ. Trimming removed 4 bases from V and 2 bases from J, with 17 bases in between. The CDR3 is 16 residues long. The CDR3 region is CASSGGVQGTTDTQYF. Written as DNA, the CDR3 is TGCGCCAGCAGCGGTGGTGTCCAGGGAACCACAGATACGCAGTATTTT.

The genes are TRBV5-1 and TRBJ2-3; 9 bases are a match to TRBD2. This CDR3 comprises 14 residues. Germline V lookup: CDR1 SGHRS, CDR2 YFSETQ. J gave up 4 bases and V 5 bases, and 5 bases lay outside the gene matches. The CDR3 DNA follows: TGCGCCAGCAGTTTACCTAGCGGGGCAGATACGCAGTATTTT. Its protein product is CASSLPSGADTQYF.

This rearrangement joins TRBV10-1 to TRBJ1-1; D ambiguous. The CDR3 extends over 14 amino acids. V was clipped by 9 bases and J by 4 bases, with 18 bases between them. The germline gives CDR1 WNHNN, CDR2 SYGVQD (reference sequence). Here the CDR3 DNA reads TGCGCCAGTCCCCGTCCAGGTTCGAGCACTGAAGCTTTCTTT. Amino acids: CASPRPGSSTEAFF.

This rearrangement joins TRBV6-5 to TRBJ2-2; D is unclear. Trimming took 5 bases from V and 0 from J, leaving 7 bases between them. The CDR3 sequence is 14 residues long. In germline, CDR1 is MNHEY, CDR2 SVGAGI. The CDR3 spells CASSEQPNTGELFF. In DNA, the CDR3 is TGTGCCAGCAGTGAACAGCCGAACACCGGGGAGCTGTTTTTT.

The chain has TRBV15 and TRBJ2-5; tentative D call: TRBD2 (6 bases). V was clipped by 1 base and J by 4 bases, with 13 bases between them. The CDR3 is made up of 15 amino acids. Germline loops: CDR1 LNHNV, CDR2 YYDKDF (reference sequence). This chain's CDR3 is CATSRVGTGVETQYF. The CDR3 bases are TGTGCCACCAGCAGAGTGGGCACGGGAGTAGAGACCCAGTACTTC.

This clone turned up a few times. The genes are TRBV5-1 and TRBJ2-2; 9 nucleotides align to TRBD1. CDR3 length: 15 residues. V lost 9 bases to trimming and J lost 2 bases; unmatched junction nucleotides: 8. The germline gives CDR1 SGHRS, CDR2 YFSETQ. The DNA of the CDR3 is TGCGCCACCAGGGGACAGGGATATAACACCGGGGAGCTGTTTTTT. It translates to CATRGQGYNTGELFF.

The chain links TRBV19 to TRBJ1-4; 7 bases align to TRBD1. This CDR3 contains 16 residues. Per the germline V gene, CDR1 is LNHDA and CDR2 is SQIVND (reference sequence). Losses at the gene ends were 2 bases for V and 4 bases for J; bases not matched to a gene: 7. The CDR3 loop reads CASSIFGDSDNEKLFF. The CDR3 DNA follows: TGTGCCAGTAGTATATTTGGGGACAGCGATAATGAAAAACTGTTTTTT.

The V and J genes are TRBV10-3 and TRBJ2-7; 8 nucleotides match TRBD1. This CDR3 spans 15 amino acids. Germline CDR1 is ENHRY and CDR2 is SYGVKD. The V segment lost 2 bases and the J segment 6 bases; nucleotides outside the gene matches: 9. The CDR3 DNA reads as TGTGCCATCAGTGAGACCGACAGGGGCGGTTCCGAGCAGTACTTC. Translation: CAISETDRGGSEQYF.

Points on this clone: The junction does not match germline at one end; this may be a read error. V usage is TRBV7-9 and J usage is TRBJ1-1; D may be TRBD1 (6 bases). The germline V gene has CDR1 SEHNR and CDR2 FQNEAQ (reference sequence). This CDR3 is built from 15 residues. The DNA for the CDR3 is TGTTCCAGCAGCTTAGGCAGGGGCGCTCTCTCTGAAGCTTTCTTT. Translating gives CSSSLGRGALSEAFF. The whole variable domain, filled in from reference TRBV7-9 and TRBJ1-1, reads DTGVSQNPRHKITKRGQNVTFRCDPISEHNRLYWYRQTLGQGPEFLTYFQNEAQLEKSRLLSDRFSAERPKGSFSTLEIQRTEQGDSAMYLCSSSLGRGALSEAFFGQGTRLTVV.

This chain connects TRBV2 to TRBJ2-7; the D gene is possibly TRBD2 (5 bases). This CDR3 is built from 13 residues. Germline V gene lookup returns CDR1 SNHLY and CDR2 FYNNEI. Trimming stripped 6 bases from V and 4 bases from J, with 13 bases between. CDR3 region: CASRAVMGYEQYF. CDR3 nucleotide sequence: TGTGCCAGCAGAGCGGTTATGGGGTACGAGCAGTACTTC.

The chain joins TRBV7-9 to TRBJ1-3; D ambiguous. CDR1 and CDR2 from the germline V gene are SEHNR and FQNEAQ (reference sequence). Deletions cut 6 bases from V and 9 bases from J, with 21 bases between. The CDR3 sequence is 15 residues long. The CDR3 sequence is CASRTDGEAHGTIYF. CDR3 coding DNA: TGTGCCAGCAGAACGGACGGGGAGGCCCATGGCACCATATATTTT.

The chain recombines TRBV21-1 with TRBJ1-2; TRBD1, the table's D call, lacks a check against the DNA. TRBV21-1 is a pseudogene. The CDR3 spans 16 residues. The CDR3 region has the DNA TGTGCCAGCAGCAAAGCGCTAGGGGGTAATGCCTATGGCTACACCTTC. Protein: CASSKALGGNAYGYTF.

This clone has only a few counts. CDR3 sequence: CASSSRLAEGIETQYF. CDR3 coding DNA: TGTGCCAGCAGCTCACGACTAGCGGAGGGGATAGAGACCCAGTACTTC. The chain combines TRBV5-5 with TRBJ2-5, with TRBD2 identical over 9 bases. The length of the CDR3 is 16 residues. CDR1 and CDR2 from the germline V gene are SGHKS and YYEKEE (reference sequence). V was clipped by 3 bases and J by 4 bases; unmatched bases: 10.

The gene calls are TRBV18 and TRBJ2-3, with 9 positions matching TRBD1. The CDR3 is 16 amino acids. Germline V lookup: CDR1 KGHSH, CDR2 LQKENI. V trimming: 2 bases; J trimming: 2 bases; junction bases outside the gene matches: 5. DNA for the CDR3: TGTGCCAGCTCACCAGTGGGACAGGGCACCACAGATACGCAGTATTTT. Its protein product is CASSPVGQGTTDTQYF.

The gene calls are TRBV25-1 and TRBJ2-2, with D perhaps TRBD2 (5 bases). Deletions cut 3 bases from V and 2 bases from J, with 13 bases between. The CDR3 totals 16 residues. Germline V lookup: CDR1 MGHDK, CDR2 SYGVNS. CDR3 nucleotides: TGTGCCAGCAGTGACGTAGCGACTACCAACACCGGGGAGCTGTTTTTT. Translated: CASSDVATTNTGELFF.

This chain joins TRBV29-1 and TRBJ2-2, with D possibly matching TRBD1 (6 bases). CDR1 is SQVTM and CDR2 is ANQGSEA in the germline V gene. The CDR3 runs to 14 residues. V was trimmed by 7 bases and J by 2 bases, leaving 14 bases between them. The CDR3 nucleotides are TGCAGCGCCGGGACATCCGTTAACACCGGGGAGCTGTTTTTT. Translating gives CSAGTSVNTGELFF.

In DNA, the CDR3 is TGTGCCTCTCCATCGGGGGGTTCCTACAATGAGCAGTTCTTC. Translation gives CASPSGGSYNEQFF. V usage is TRBV30 and J usage is TRBJ2-1; 7 bases match TRBD2. The V gene's germline CDR1 is GTSNPN and CDR2 SVGIG (reference sequence). V lost 7 bases and J lost 1; bases outside the gene matches: 7. The CDR3 contains 14 residues. Full variable domain (remainder filled in from reference TRBV30 and TRBJ2-1): SQTIHQWPATLVQPVGSPLSLECTVEGTSNPNLYWYRQAAGRGLQLLFYSVGIGQISSEVPQNLSASRPQDRQFILSSKKLLLSDSGFYLCASPSGGSYNEQFFGPGTRLTVL.

This clone is a singleton in its sample. V usage is TRBV7-2 and J usage is TRBJ1-5; 7 bases align to TRBD1. Germline V lookup: CDR1 SGHTA, CDR2 FQGNSA. This CDR3 contains 13 residues. V shed 4 bases, J shed 4 bases, and the junction held 1 base outside the gene matches. CDR3 in DNA: TGTGCCAGCAGCTCCAGGGGGAATCAGCCCCAGCATTTT. Its protein product is CASSSRGNQPQHF.

The table lists this clone with a few counts. This chain uses TRBV19 with TRBJ2-7, with D tentatively TRBD2 (5 bases). Germline lookup yields CDR1 LNHDA and CDR2 SQIVND (reference sequence). V shed 8 bases and J shed 6 bases, with 17 bases lying between them. The CDR3 is 13 amino acids. The CDR3 is CASSTGIIREQYF. CDR3 DNA: TGTGCCAGTTCGACCGGGATAATACGCGAGCAGTACTTC.

The chain couples TRBV20-1 to TRBJ2-7, with TRBD2 matching 11 bases. Germline trimming cut 5 bases from V and 7 bases from J; bases unmatched to any gene: 1. CDR1 is DFQATT and CDR2 is SNEGSKA in the germline V gene (reference sequence). The CDR3 extends over 11 amino acids. CDR3 region: CSAGLAGEQYF. In nucleotides, the CDR3 is TGCAGTGCTGGACTAGCGGGTGAGCAGTACTTC.

This clone was observed once. CDR3 coding DNA: TGTGCCATCAGTGATCAGGCCTACAATGAGCAGTTCTTC. It yields the protein CAISDQAYNEQFF. This rearrangement joins TRBV10-3 to TRBJ2-1; D is unclear. The CDR3 is 13 residues long. Germline V gives CDR1 ENHRY, CDR2 SYGVKD. Between the trimmed V and J ends, which lost 3 bases and 2 bases, there was a span of 5 bases.

This clone is a singleton in its sample. The chain is built from TRBV19 and TRBJ1-2; TRBD1 is a possible D gene (5 bases). Per germline, CDR1 LNHDA and CDR2 SQIVND (reference sequence). The CDR3 covers 17 residues. Trimming pared 6 bases from V and 1 base from J, leaving 21 bases between. CDR3: CASRSGHRGGHNYGYTF. As DNA, the CDR3 is TGTGCCAGTAGATCCGGACACCGCGGAGGGCATAACTATGGCTACACCTTC.

The V and J genes are TRBV9 and TRBJ2-7; 10 bases map to TRBD1. The CDR3 has 17 amino acids. With 4 bases clipped from V and 2 bases from J, the junction kept 12 bases outside the gene matches. CDR1 SGDLS and CDR2 YYNGEE come from the germline V gene. CDR3 protein: CASSSPKPGTGAYEQYF. CDR3 nucleotide sequence: TGTGCCAGCAGCTCCCCAAAACCAGGGACAGGGGCCTACGAGCAGTACTTC.